The rows below give T cell receptor beta chains drawn from one sample of a study of T cells in Graves' hyperthyroidism and ophthalmopathy. Using its own MiXCR run on the multiplex PCR reads, TCRdb lists one record per CDR3 protein. The top ten clones hold almost 8% of a sample with approximately 400,000 distinct CDR3 sequences, less than 20% of them seen once. The sample was blood. Receptors were obtained from a woman between 18 and 29 years old with Graves' hyperthyroidism. Each CDR3 is given with its conserved first and last residue. A D gene is named only where the DNA matches it firmly. Only part of the rows carry a size: once, few, many, or a class if the clone is expanded.

V gene	J gene	clone size	D gene	CDR3 DNA	CDR3 protein
TRBV12-5	TRBJ2-3	few	-	TGTGCTAGTGGTTTGGCTAATACGCAGTATTTT	CASGLANTQYF
TRBV2	TRBJ2-3	-	-	TGTGCCGTTCCCGGGCAGGGAACCGTGCAGCCCGGGGATACGCAGTATTTT	CAVPGQGTVQPGDTQYF
TRBV4-2	TRBJ2-5	-	-	TGTGCCAGCAGCCAAGAGAAGGGTGCCGCCGGGGAGACCCAGTACTTC	CASSQEKGAAGETQYF
TRBV19	TRBJ2-3	few	-	TGTGCCAGTAGTATAGTTCTCGGGCAGACAGATACGCAGTATTTT	CASSIVLGQTDTQYF
TRBV11-3	TRBJ1-2	many	-	TGTGCCAGCTCTCCGAGGCTTACCCATAGCTATGGCTACACCTTC	CASSPRLTHSYGYTF
TRBV2	TRBJ2-7	many	TRBD1	TGTGCCAGCAGTGATATATTATCCGTCGGGACAGGAGAGGACGAGCAGTACTTC	CASSDILSVGTGEDEQYF
TRBV6-1	TRBJ2-7	many	TRBD2	TGTGCCAGCAGTCCTAGCGGGGGGAACGACGAGCAGTACTTC	CASSPSGGNDEQYF
TRBV20-1	TRBJ2-5	many	-	TGCAGTGCTAGAGTTTGGGTGGCGGAGACCCAGTACTTC	CSARVWVAETQYF
TRBV7-2	TRBJ2-3	-	-	TGTGCCAGCAGCCCTCGGCCCTCCGGCGCAGATACGCAGTATTTT	CASSPRPSGADTQYF
TRBV5-1	TRBJ2-3	few	TRBD2	TGCGCCAGCAGCTTCCCGAACCTAGCGGGGGGCACAGATACGCAGTATTTT	CASSFPNLAGGTDTQYF
TRBV10-2	TRBJ2-3	-	TRBD2	TGCGCCAGCAGTGCCCCAGGACTAGCGGGGGGGCCGATTCGCACAGATACGCAGTATTTT	CASSAPGLAGGPIRTDTQYF
TRBV10-2	TRBJ2-7	once	-	TGCGCCAGCAGTGAAAGTGGGGCCGATAGCTCCTACGAGCAGTACTTC	CASSESGADSSYEQYF
TRBV7-9	TRBJ2-1	many	TRBD2	TGTGCCAGCAGAGCCGGGACTAGCGGATACAATGAGCAGTTCTTC	CASRAGTSGYNEQFF
TRBV6-7	TRBJ2-2	-	TRBD1	TGTGCCAGCAGCGCGACAGGGCTTGACACCGGGGAGCTGTTTTTT	CASSATGLDTGELFF
TRBV9	TRBJ2-3	few	TRBD2	TGTGCCAGCAGCTTCCCCTCTGCAGCGGGGGGGCCCACAGATACGCAGTATTTT	CASSFPSAAGGPTDTQYF
TRBV10-1	TRBJ2-5	few	TRBD2	TGCGCCAGCAGTGAGGTGTCTAGCGGGAACGTAGAGACCCAGTACTTC	CASSEVSSGNVETQYF
TRBV12-3/TRBV12-4	TRBJ1-2	many	-	TGTGCCAGCAGTTTATCCCCCGGTTGGAGCTACACCTTC	CASSLSPGWSYTF
TRBV9	TRBJ2-3	few	TRBD2	TGTGCCAGCAGCCCAAGGGGCGGGGGAATCACAGATACGCAGTATTTT	CASSPRGGGITDTQYF
TRBV6-1	TRBJ2-7	many	TRBD1	TGTGCCAGCAGTTGGACCGGGACAGGCTCCTACGAGCAGTACTTC	CASSWTGTGSYEQYF
TRBV4-1	TRBJ1-2	-	-	TGCGCCAGCAGCCTAAATCAGGGGAGACACTATGGCTACACCTTC	CASSLNQGRHYGYTF
TRBV11-2	TRBJ2-1	many	-	TGTGCCAGCAGCTTAGAACGGGGGCGGTATGAGCAGTTCTTC	CASSLERGRYEQFF
TRBV18	TRBJ2-7	many	TRBD2	TGTGCCAGCTCGCCCACTAGCGGGTTACCCTACGAGCAGTACTTC	CASSPTSGLPYEQYF
TRBV7-9	TRBJ2-3	many	-	TGTGCCAGCAGCTTACTTCCCTCAGATACGCAGTATTTT	CASSLLPSDTQYF
TRBV10-3	TRBJ2-1	many	TRBD2	TGTGCCATCAGCAGCGGAGCGGGAGAGCAGTTCTTC	CAISSGAGEQFF
TRBV19	TRBJ1-1	many	-	TGTGCCAGTAGTATAGGGGGGACAACACGGAACACTGAAGCTTTCTTT	CASSIGGTTRNTEAFF
TRBV12-3/TRBV12-4	TRBJ2-3	many	-	TGTGCCAGCAGTTTAGATGGAGTGGCAGATACGCAGTATTTT	CASSLDGVADTQYF
TRBV20-1	TRBJ1-5	many	-	TGCAGTGCTAGAGGGACAGCTAGCAATCAGCCCCAGCATTTT	CSARGTASNQPQHF
TRBV9	TRBJ2-3	few	-	TGTGCCAGCAGCCTATCCGCTGGGGGAGGCAAAGATACGCAGTATTTT	CASSLSAGGGKDTQYF
TRBV6-5	TRBJ2-3	many	TRBD2	TGTGCCAGCAGTTACTCTGCGGGAGCGGGTCTCACAGATACGCAGTATTTT	CASSYSAGAGLTDTQYF
TRBV20-1	TRBJ2-5	-	-	TGCAGTGCAGGGGACGATCAACAGTACTTC	CSAGDDQQYF
TRBV9	TRBJ2-1	many	-	TGTGCCAGCAGCGCACGCGAGAAGGCCTGGGATGAGCAGTTCTTC	CASSAREKAWDEQFF
TRBV6-1	TRBJ2-5	many	TRBD1	TGTGCCACCAGAGGAGACAGGGGCGAATCGGAGACCCAGTACTTC	CATRGDRGESETQYF
TRBV30	TRBJ2-2	many	-	TGTGCCTGGAGTGGCAACCGGCACTACACCGGGGAGCTGTTTTTT	CAWSGNRHYTGELFF
TRBV5-6	TRBJ1-3	-	-	TGTGCCAGCAGCTTGGGACAGTCGAGCTCTGGAAACACCATATATTTT	CASSLGQSSSGNTIYF
TRBV6-8	TRBJ1-6	few	-	TGTGCCAGCAGTTATGGGGCGAGTGGCAGGTTCCATTCACCCCTCCACTTT	CASSYGASGRFHSPLHF
TRBV4-1	TRBJ2-1	-	TRBD2	TGCGCCAGCAGCCACACCCGACTAGCGGGGGTCCCCTCTTACAATGAGCAGTTCTTC	CASSHTRLAGVPSYNEQFF
TRBV27	TRBJ2-1	many	TRBD1	TGTGCCAGCAGTTTGGGGGACAGTGTTTACAATGAGCAGTTCTTC	CASSLGDSVYNEQFF
TRBV20-1	TRBJ2-7	many	TRBD2	TGCAGTGCTGGGAGCGGGAGGGCGGGTGAGCAGTACTTC	CSAGSGRAGEQYF
TRBV2	TRBJ1-2	many	-	TGTGCCAGCACATATTCTGGGGTCTTTGGCTACACCTTC	CASTYSGVFGYTF
TRBV2	TRBJ1-2	many	-	TGTGCCAGCAAGGAGTCAACAGGGAGGGAGGGCTACACCTTC	CASKESTGREGYTF
TRBV11-3	TRBJ1-1	many	-	TGTGCCAGCAGCTTAGTTAGCACTGAAGCTTTCTTT	CASSLVSTEAFF
TRBV7-6	TRBJ2-2	few	TRBD2	TGTGCCAGCAGCCTGACTAGCGGGAGGATGAACACCGGGGAGCTGTTTTTT	CASSLTSGRMNTGELFF
TRBV19	TRBJ1-1	few	-	TGTGCCAGTGAGGTAAACACTGAAGCTTTCTTT	CASEVNTEAFF
TRBV4-1	TRBJ2-4	few	TRBD2	TGCGCCAGCAGCGGGCGGGAGGGCCAAGGCAAAAACATTCAGTACTTC	CASSGREGQGKNIQYF
TRBV20-1	TRBJ1-2	many	-	TGCAGTGCCCAATCCGAATTCAACTATGGCTACACCTTC	CSAQSEFNYGYTF
TRBV4-1	TRBJ2-5	many	-	TGCGCCAGCAGCCAAGGCTCCGGCCTTTCCCAAGAGACCCAGTACTTC	CASSQGSGLSQETQYF
TRBV10-3	TRBJ1-2	-	TRBD1	TGTGCCATCAGTGGGATAGACAGGGGGCATGGCTACACCTTC	CAISGIDRGHGYTF
TRBV19	TRBJ2-5	few	TRBD1	TGTGCCAGTAGTACGAGACAGGGAGAAGAGACCCAGTACTTC	CASSTRQGEETQYF
TRBV27	TRBJ2-3	many	TRBD1	TGTGCCAGCAGTTTGACCTCCGGGACAGGGCCCACAGATACGCAGTATTTT	CASSLTSGTGPTDTQYF
TRBV4-1	TRBJ2-2	-	-	TGCGCCAGCAGCCAAGGACGGGTTGGGAACACCGGGGAGCTGTTTTTT	CASSQGRVGNTGELFF
TRBV6-5	TRBJ2-5	once	-	TGTGCCAGCAGTTACCTAGGGAAAGAGACCCAGTACTTC	CASSYLGKETQYF
TRBV6-1	TRBJ2-2	many	TRBD1	TGTGCCAGCAGGGACAGGGGTGACGGGGAGCTGTTTTTT	CASRDRGDGELFF
TRBV7-7	TRBJ2-2	many	TRBD2	TGTGCTAGCAGCCTGACGACTAGCGGTAACACCGGGGAGCTGTTTTTT	CASSLTTSGNTGELFF